Below are 28 T cell receptor beta chains sequenced from a single sample in a study of T cell changes during pregnancy in multiple sclerosis. Sequencing used immunoSEQ multiplex PCR; TCRdb keeps in-frame clones, though not all of them. Found here are tens of thousands of clones, 91% of them singletons; the top ten hold about 1.6%. This material consisted of peripheral blood, taken after pregnancy. The receptors were sampled from a female donor in good health, enrolled as a control in a pregnancy study.

The chain recombines TRBV4-3 with TRBJ2-2; D remains ambiguous. The CDR3 loop spans 12 amino acids. V shed 0 bases and J shed 6 bases, with 2 bases lying between them. In germline, CDR1 is LGHNA, CDR2 YSLEER. For the CDR3, the DNA is TGCGCCAGCAGCCAAGACGCCGGGGAGCTGTTTTTT. Amino acid sequence: CASSQDAGELFF.

The chain combines TRBV15 with TRBJ2-4, with 7 bases aligning to TRBD2. The CDR3 sequence is 14 residues long. In germline, CDR1 is LNHNV, CDR2 YYDKDF (reference sequence). V dropped 4 bases and J dropped 10; count of bases not matched to a gene: 10. This CDR3 reads CATSTAGVPFIQYF. DNA for the CDR3: TGTGCCACCAGCACGGCGGGGGTTCCCTTTATTCAGTACTTC.

The chain joins TRBV28 to TRBJ1-1; D remains unclear. The germline V and J ends were trimmed by 5 bases and 1 base, with 17 bases remaining between them. CDR3 length: 16 amino acids. Per the germline V gene, CDR1 is MDHEN and CDR2 is SYDVKM. The CDR3 here is CASSPPGVEGNTEAFF. In DNA form, the CDR3 reads TGTGCCAGCAGTCCCCCCGGTGTTGAGGGGAACACTGAAGCTTTCTTT.

A few counts support this clone. This sequence joins TRBV6-1 and TRBJ1-5; no reliable D call. This CDR3 spans 11 amino acids. The V gene lost 3 bases and the J gene lost 11 bases, with 8 bases spanning the gap. Germline V CDR1 and CDR2: MNHNS, SASEGT. Written as DNA, the CDR3 is TGTGCCAGCAGTGATCGGGAGGCCCAGCATTTT. This translates into CASSDREAQHF.

V gene TRBV2 combines with J gene TRBJ1-2; D remains ambiguous. The CDR3 is 14 residues long. V lost 6 bases, J lost 4 bases, and 15 bases lay in between. Germline loops: CDR1 SNHLY, CDR2 FYNNEI. This chain's CDR3 is CASRVGGASYGYTF. CDR3 sequence (DNA): TGTGCCAGCAGGGTGGGTGGTGCTAGCTATGGCTACACCTTC.

The J gene is TRBJ1-5, the V gene TRBV18; TRBD1 matches at 8 bases. Germline values: CDR1 KGHSH, CDR2 LQKENI. The CDR3 totals 14 residues. The V gene end was trimmed by 4 bases and the J gene end by 4 bases; junction bases not matched to a gene: 3. The CDR3 reads CASSLNRGNQPQHF. The CDR3 DNA sequence: TGTGCCAGCTCACTAAACAGGGGGAATCAGCCCCAGCATTTT.

V is TRBV6-1 and J is TRBJ1-5; no clear D gene. CDR3 length: 17 residues. The V gene lost 1 base and the J gene lost 2 bases, with 15 bases spanning the gap. Germline V gene data show CDR1 as MNHNS and CDR2 as SASEGT. For the CDR3, the DNA is TGTGCCAGCAGTGAAGGTGAGGGTTCTGCGGGCAATCAGCCCCAGCATTTT. Protein sequence: CASSEGEGSAGNQPQHF.

The chain carries TRBV7-3 and TRBJ2-3; 10 bases fit TRBD2. The CDR3 runs to 19 residues. The germline V gene encodes CDR1 SGHTA and CDR2 FQGTGA. After removal of 1 base from V and 0 bases from J, the junction contained 10 bases not matched to a gene. CDR3 coding DNA: TGTGCCAGCAGCTTAATGAGGACTAGCGGAGGGCCAAGCACAGATACGCAGTATTTT. This translates into CASSLMRTSGGPSTDTQYF. Variable domain in full (rest from reference TRBV7-3 and TRBJ2-3): GAGVSQTPSNKVTEKGKYVELRCDPISGHTALYWYRQSLGQGPEFLIYFQGTGAADDSGLPNDRFFAVRPEGSVSTLKIQRTERGDSAVYLCASSLMRTSGGPSTDTQYFGPGTRLTVL.

V gene TRBV4-2 combines with J gene TRBJ1-4, with D possibly TRBD1 on 5 matching bases. Trimming stripped 4 bases from V and 4 bases from J, with 25 bases between. The CDR3 extends over 19 amino acids. Germline loops: CDR1 LGHNA, CDR2 YNFKEQ. CDR3 nucleotides: TGTGCCAGCAGCCCCAGAGGAACAGGAGGGGATTCGGGTAATGAAAAACTGTTTTTT. It translates to CASSPRGTGGDSGNEKLFF.

The chain is built from TRBV7-9 and TRBJ2-1, with 11 bases fitting TRBD2. CDR3 length: 16 residues. Germline V gene sequence: CDR1 SEHNR, CDR2 FQNEAQ (reference sequence). The V and J ends lost 3 bases and 5 bases, in that order; junction bases with no gene match: 6. The CDR3 DNA reads as TGTGCCAGCAGCTTCCACGGACTAGCGGGTGACAATGAGCAGTTCTTC. As protein: CASSFHGLAGDNEQFF. Complete variable domain (other parts from reference TRBV7-9 and TRBJ2-1): DTGVSQNPRHKITKRGQNVTFRCDPISEHNRLYWYRQTLGQGPEFLTYFQNEAQLEKSRLLSDRFSAERPKGSFSTLEIQRTEQGDSAMYLCASSFHGLAGDNEQFFGPGTRLTVL.

V usage is TRBV7-9 and J usage is TRBJ2-5; weak D call: TRBD1 (6 bases). The germline V gene encodes CDR1 SEHNR and CDR2 FQNEAQ (reference sequence). The V end was cut by 8 bases, the J end by 1 base, with 17 bases between. The CDR3 spans 15 residues. CDR3 DNA sequence: TGTGCCAGCTGTCTTGGAACAGGGATCCAAGAGACCCAGTACTTC. Residues: CASCLGTGIQETQYF. The full variable domain, with the rest looked up from reference TRBV7-9 and TRBJ2-5, is DTGVSQNPRHKITKRGQNVTFRCDPISEHNRLYWYRQTLGQGPEFLTYFQNEAQLEKSRLLSDRFSAERPKGSFSTLEIQRTEQGDSAMYLCASCLGTGIQETQYFGPGTRLLVL.

The CDR3 protein is CASSSPGDRSYGYTF. The CDR3 nucleotides are TGTGCCAGCAGCTCCCCAGGGGACAGGTCCTATGGCTACACCTTC. V usage is TRBV9 and J usage is TRBJ1-2; 8 nucleotides match TRBD1. Trimming took 4 bases from V and 4 from J; bases not matched to a gene: 9. The CDR3 consists of 15 residues. Germline V gene sequence: CDR1 SGDLS, CDR2 YYNGEE.

This chain joins TRBV5-4 and TRBJ1-2; D possibly corresponds to TRBD1 (6 bases). CDR1 is SGHNT, CDR2 YYREEE, per germline (reference sequence). Trimming took 1 base from V and 2 from J, leaving 9 bases between them. This CDR3 spans 14 amino acids. The CDR3: CASSLRGGNYGYTF. The CDR3 DNA is TGTGCCAGCAGCTTGAGAGGGGGAAACTATGGCTACACCTTC.

This clone has a single count. This chain uses TRBV7-2 with TRBJ1-1; no definite D call. Germline CDR1 reads SGHTA; CDR2 reads FQGNSA. The CDR3 has 13 residues. V lost 5 bases to trimming and J lost 7 bases, with 14 bases between them. CDR3 nucleotides: TGTGCCAGCAGCCGGGAACGCGGCAGTGAAGCTTTCTTT. Translated, it gives CASSRERGSEAFF.

The V gene is TRBV10-3, the J gene TRBJ2-3; TRBD1 aligns across 7 bases. The CDR3 contains 15 residues. Germline CDR1 reads ENHRY; CDR2 reads SYGVKD. With V trimmed by 4 bases and J by 4 bases, 8 bases remained unmatched. CDR3 in amino acids: CAISATGYGPDTQYF. For the CDR3, the DNA is TGTGCCATCAGTGCGACAGGGTATGGTCCAGATACGCAGTATTTT.

This clone showed up just once. This rearrangement joins TRBV4-3 to TRBJ2-5, with TRBD1 identical over 7 bases. Losses at the gene ends were 9 bases for V and 4 bases for J; bases not matched to a gene: 8. The germline CDR1 and CDR2 sequences are LGHNA and YSLEER. CDR3 length equals 13 residues. The CDR3 region has the DNA TGCGCCAGAGGCAACCGGGACAGAGAGACCCAGTACTTC. This gives the protein CARGNRDRETQYF.

This clone occurred a few times. The V gene is TRBV19, the J gene TRBJ1-2, with D possibly being TRBD1 (5 bases). Germline V gene data show CDR1 as LNHDA and CDR2 as SQIVND (reference sequence). The CDR3 is 13 amino acids. Trimming removed 7 bases at V and 4 bases at J, with 13 bases between. The CDR3 protein is CASTSSGGYGYTF. As DNA, the CDR3 is TGTGCCAGTACCTCGTCGGGGGGCTATGGCTACACCTTC.

The gene calls are TRBV5-1 and TRBJ2-7, with D perhaps TRBD2 (6 bases). CDR3 length: 13 amino acids. Trimming cost V 0 bases and J 3 bases, with 7 bases left between them. Germline V gene lookup returns CDR1 SGHRS and CDR2 YFSETQ. As DNA, the CDR3 is TGCGCCAGCAGCTTGGGGGGACTCTACGAGCAGTACTTC. Translating gives CASSLGGLYEQYF.

The rearrangement uses TRBV2 and TRBJ1-6; 12 nucleotides agree with TRBD1. Germline values: CDR1 SNHLY, CDR2 FYNNEI. V trimming: 6 bases; J trimming: 7 bases; junction bases outside the gene matches: 4. There are 15 residues in the CDR3. CDR3 amino acids: CASRGQGAGNSPLHF. The CDR3, as DNA: TGTGCCAGCAGGGGACAGGGGGCAGGGAATTCACCCCTCCACTTT.

This clone showed up just a few times. The rearrangement links TRBV25-1 to TRBJ1-1; no definite D call. This CDR3 is built from 11 residues. From germline, CDR1 is MGHDK and CDR2 SYGVNS. V was clipped by 4 bases and J by 5 bases, with 5 bases between them. Here the CDR3 reads CASSGQTEAFF. The CDR3 DNA is TGTGCCAGCAGTGGGCAAACTGAAGCTTTCTTT.

This clone has only one observation. CDR3 coding DNA: TGTGCCAGCAGCTCCCGGACAGGCTACGAGCAGTACTTC. It yields the protein CASSSRTGYEQYF. The chain is built from TRBV7-3 and TRBJ2-7, with TRBD1 matching 7 bases. The CDR3 consists of 13 residues. The germline CDR1 and CDR2 sequences are SGHTA and FQGTGA. V lost 4 bases, J lost 3 bases, and 3 bases stayed unmatched.

The CDR3 is CASSWTSYEQYF. DNA of the CDR3: TGTGCCAGCAGTTGGACATCCTACGAGCAGTACTTC. This chain links TRBV6-1 with TRBJ2-7; D possibly corresponds to TRBD1 (5 bases). V was trimmed by 5 bases and J by 1 base, leaving 6 bases between them. Germline loops: CDR1 MNHNS, CDR2 SASEGT. The CDR3 contains 12 residues.

This clone was recorded once. The gene calls are TRBV5-4 and TRBJ1-1; TRBD1 agrees at 8 bases. CDR3 length: 12 amino acids. Germline CDR1 and CDR2: SGHNT and YYREEE (reference sequence). The V and J ends lost 5 bases and 7 bases, in that order; junction bases with no gene match: 4. CDR3 protein: CASRDRGDEAFF. The CDR3 coding sequence is TGTGCCAGCAGAGACAGGGGCGATGAAGCTTTCTTT.

The chain carries TRBV11-2 and TRBJ2-7; TRBD1 matches 9 bases. Germline V gene sequence: CDR1 SGHAT, CDR2 FQNNGV. The CDR3 totals 14 residues. Trimming removed 5 bases from V and 1 base from J; junction bases left unmatched: 3. The CDR3 DNA sequence: TGTGCCAGCAGCACCGGGACAGGGTCCTACGAGCAGTACTTC. Its translation: CASSTGTGSYEQYF.

The chain carries TRBV10-3 and TRBJ1-5; 8 bases are shared with TRBD1. This CDR3 has 21 amino acids. V gave up 0 bases and J gave up 0 bases; unmatched junction bases: 16. CDR1 and CDR2 (germline): ENHRY, SYGVKD. The CDR3 DNA follows: TGTGCCATCAGTGAGTCGAAATTGCAGGGGGCCGTCTCAGATAGCAATCAGCCCCAGCATTTT. Translation gives CAISESKLQGAVSDSNQPQHF.

The rearrangement joins TRBV19 to TRBJ2-3; D is unresolved. The germline V gene has CDR1 LNHDA and CDR2 SQIVND (reference sequence). The CDR3 is made up of 13 amino acids. The V end lost 5 bases, the J end lost 2 bases, and 8 bases lay between the germline ends. CDR3 amino acids: CASSPSLTDTQYF. The CDR3 nucleotides are TGTGCCAGTAGTCCCTCTCTCACAGATACGCAGTATTTT.

This clone occurred once. CDR3 nucleotide sequence: TGCGCCAGTAGTACTAGCGGGGTGTACAATGAGCAGTTCTTC. It is translated as CASSTSGVYNEQFF. The V and J genes are TRBV10-2 and TRBJ2-1, with 10 bases aligning to TRBD2. This CDR3 is built from 14 residues. Per germline, CDR1 WSHSY and CDR2 SAAADI. Trimming took 9 bases from V and 4 from J; bases not matched to a gene: 6.

This chain joins TRBV18 and TRBJ1-5; D possibly corresponds to TRBD1 (5 bases). Germline CDR1 and CDR2: KGHSH and LQKENI. The V end lost 4 bases, the J end lost 2 bases, and 15 bases lay between the germline ends. The CDR3 runs to 16 residues. CDR3 DNA sequence: TGTGCCAGCTCACAGGGCCAGGGCTCTCGCAATCAGCCCCAGCATTTT. Its protein is CASSQGQGSRNQPQHF.